This T cell receptor beta chain was recorded in a study of CD8 T cells in Susac syndrome. RNA was extracted with the RNeasy kit, and a quantity of roughly 0.45 to 1 ug was reverse transcribed using random hexamers. Across 54 Vbeta and 13 Jbeta, TCR beta CDR3 was amplified with immunoSEQ multiplex PCR. Using its own MiXCR run on the immunoSEQ multiplex PCR reads, TCRdb lists one record per CDR3 protein. The sample has 130,000 or so distinct CDR3 sequences, 90% to 95% seen once. The germline gives CDR1 GTSNPN, CDR2 SVGIG (reference sequence). The CDR3 sequence is 14 residues long. The V and J ends lost 1 base and 7 bases respectively, with 14 bases between them. The study used treatment-naive patients who had stable or active relapsing-remitting disease as multiple sclerosis controls. TEMRA cells were enriched by FACS, while CD8+ and CD4+ T cells were obtained through a negative isolation that was performed magnetically.

Sample: CD4+ T cells from PBMCs. The chain recombines TRBV30 with TRBJ1-5; D is unclear. The sequence was obtained from a human donor with multiple sclerosis. The CDR3 here is CAWSGTLMRQPQHF. Written as DNA, the CDR3 is TGTGCCTGGAGTGGTACGCTTATGAGGCAGCCCCAGCATTTT.